This T cell receptor beta chain was found in a study of blood T cell repertoires in COVID-19. Whole-study context: Acute-phase and convalescent COVID-19 samples originated in the United States, Italy and Spain. PBMCs, B-cell-depleted T cells, or T cells were the source of the cDNA or gDNA that made up the material.

As processed by the authors: Estimation of nucleated cell counts relied on the amplification of reference gene primers. The data were produced by immunoSEQ multiplex PCR, yet TCRdb's version contains in-frame clones alone and is incomplete. The D gene and trimming were derived from the DNA, and the V and J assignments and clone size from that table. The sample includes about 190,000 clones, more than 75% of them seen just once. Between the trimmed V and J ends, which lost 2 bases and 7 bases, there was a span of 9 bases. Germline CDR1 GTSNPN, CDR2 SVGIG (reference sequence). The length of the CDR3 is 11 residues.

The material sequenced was peripheral blood. This receptor was obtained from a man aged 35 to 55 with active or convalescent COVID-19. This chain links TRBV30 with TRBJ2-7; D uncertain. The CDR3 region is CAWSYIREQYF. In nucleotides, the CDR3 is TGTGCCTGGAGTTATATCAGAGAGCAGTACTTC.